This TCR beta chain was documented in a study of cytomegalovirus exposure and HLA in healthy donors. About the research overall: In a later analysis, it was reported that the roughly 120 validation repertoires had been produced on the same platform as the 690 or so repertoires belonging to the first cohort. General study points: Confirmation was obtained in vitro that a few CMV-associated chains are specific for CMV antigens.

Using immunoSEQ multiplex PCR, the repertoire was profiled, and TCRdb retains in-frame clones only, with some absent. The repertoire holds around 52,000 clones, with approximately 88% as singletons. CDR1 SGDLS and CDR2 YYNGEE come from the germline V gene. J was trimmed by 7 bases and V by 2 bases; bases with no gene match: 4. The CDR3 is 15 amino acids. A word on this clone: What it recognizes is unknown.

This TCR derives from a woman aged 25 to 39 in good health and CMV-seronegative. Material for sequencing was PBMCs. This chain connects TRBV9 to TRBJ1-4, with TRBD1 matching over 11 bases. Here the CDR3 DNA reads TGTGCCAGCAGCGTTGGGACAGGGGGGAGTGAAAAACTGTTTTTT. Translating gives CASSVGTGGSEKLFF.